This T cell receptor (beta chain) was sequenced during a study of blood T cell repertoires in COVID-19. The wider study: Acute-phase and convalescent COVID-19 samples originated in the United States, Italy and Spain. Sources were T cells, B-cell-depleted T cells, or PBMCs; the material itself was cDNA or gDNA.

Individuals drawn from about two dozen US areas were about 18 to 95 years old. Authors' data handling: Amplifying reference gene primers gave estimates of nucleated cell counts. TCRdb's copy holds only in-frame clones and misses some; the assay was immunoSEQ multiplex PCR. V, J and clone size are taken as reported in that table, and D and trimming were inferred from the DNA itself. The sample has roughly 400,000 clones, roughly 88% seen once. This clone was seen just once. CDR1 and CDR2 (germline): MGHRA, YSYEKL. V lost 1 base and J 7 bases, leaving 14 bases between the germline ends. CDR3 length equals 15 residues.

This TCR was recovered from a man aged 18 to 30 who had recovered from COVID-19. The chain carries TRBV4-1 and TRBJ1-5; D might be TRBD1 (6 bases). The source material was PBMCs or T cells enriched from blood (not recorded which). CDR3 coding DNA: TGCGCCAGCAGCCAAGGACAGGTTGTGGGGCAGCCCCAGCATTTT. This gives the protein CASSQGQVVGQPQHF.